This is a list of T cell receptor beta chains from one sample in a study of blood T cells in healthy people across ages. TCRdb ran MiXCR on the 5' RACE reads and lists one entry per CDR3 protein. The sample has roughly 640,000 distinct CDR3 sequences, 25% to 30% seen once; the top ten hold approximately 15%. Sequencing input: blood. The receptor source for this set is a woman aged 80 or older in good health. Both conserved end residues are part of each CDR3. A D gene is named only where the DNA matches it firmly. Expanded clones are given a class, and other clones once, few, many or no size at all.

TRBJ1-1 | NA | NA | TRBV7-3 | 14 | TGTGCCAGCAGCCCCGTGGAGGGTAACACTGAAGCTTTCTTT | CASSPVEGNTEAFF
TRBJ1-1 | few | TRBD1 | TRBV28 | 16 | TGTGCCAGCAGTTTAGGGACAGGGGCGATGAACACTGAAGCTTTCTTT | CASSLGTGAMNTEAFF
TRBJ2-3 | few | TRBD2 | TRBV6-5 | 16 | TGTGCCAGCAGCCGGGGACTAGCGGAGAGCACAGATACGCAGTATTTT | CASSRGLAESTDTQYF
TRBJ1-6 | NA | NA | TRBV20-1 | 16 | TGCAGTGCTAGGGGTACCCGGGCACCAGGGAATTCACCCCTCCACTTT | CSARGTRAPGNSPLHF
TRBJ2-3 | NA | NA | TRBV12-3/TRBV12-4 | 15 | TGTGCCAGCACCGTAGACGGGGGTAGCGCAGATGTGCAATATTTT | CASTVDGGSADVQYF
TRBJ1-6 | NA | NA | TRBV5-1 | 16 | TGCGCCAGCAGTGTAACATTGATCTCCTATAATTCACCCCTCCACTTT | CASSVTLISYNSPLHF
TRBJ2-7 | many | TRBD1 | TRBV3-1 | 17 | TGTGCCAGCAGCCTACGCTTGACAGGGTTTTTGGCGCACGAGCAGTACTTC | CASSLRLTGFLAHEQYF
TRBJ2-7 | many | NA | TRBV6-6 | 14 | TGTGCCAGCAGTTACTTTAGTCAGGGGGGCGAGCAGTACTTC | CASSYFSQGGEQYF
TRBJ2-7 | many | TRBD1 | TRBV27 | 18 | TGTGCCAGCATCAGAGCAGGGACAGGGGGCGCAGGGCCCTACGAGCAGTACTTC | CASIRAGTGGAGPYEQYF
TRBJ1-4 | many | NA | TRBV5-1 | 14 | TGCGCCAGCAGCTCAGCCGGGGGTAATGAAAAACTGTTTTTT | CASSSAGGNEKLFF
TRBJ1-6 | once | NA | TRBV7-6 | 14 | TGTGCCAGCAGCCCCGACATGGGGAGTTCACCCCTCCACTTT | CASSPDMGSSPLHF
TRBJ2-7 | many | NA | TRBV28 | 18 | TGTGCCAGCAGTCCGTCTTTTGGGACAAGGCGAGATACCTACGAGCAGTACTTC | CASSPSFGTRRDTYEQYF
TRBJ2-5 | NA | NA | TRBV6-2/TRBV6-3 | 15 | TGTGCCAGCAGTTCCACGCGATCTGGTGCGGAGACCCAGTACTTC | CASSSTRSGAETQYF
TRBJ1-2 | NA | NA | TRBV20-1 | 14 | TGCAGTGCTAGGGAGCCAGGGGCTTCGAATGGCTACACCTTC | CSAREPGASNGYTF
TRBJ1-5 | many | NA | TRBV20-1 | 13 | TGCAGTGCTAGAGATGTCGGCAATCAGCCCCAGCATTTT | CSARDVGNQPQHF
TRBJ2-1 | NA | NA | TRBV6-2/TRBV6-3 | 15 | TGTGTCAGCAGTTACTCGAGCGGCGGCCGGGATGAGCGGTTCTTC | CVSSYSSGGRDERFF
TRBJ2-5 | many | NA | TRBV6-5 | 14 | TGTGCCAGCAGACCGACGGACTACCAAGAGACCCAGTACTTC | CASRPTDYQETQYF
TRBJ2-3 | many | TRBD1 | TRBV28 | 15 | TGTGCCAGCAGTCGCACAGGGGTACAGATGGATACGCAGTATTTT | CASSRTGVQMDTQYF
TRBJ2-5 | once | TRBD1 | TRBV7-9 | 15 | TGTGCCAGCAGCCCGAGACAGGGGTCCGGAGAGACCCAGTACTTC | CASSPRQGSGETQYF
TRBJ2-3 | NA | NA | TRBV28 | 17 | TGTGCCAGCAGTTTAGGTTTAGGGAGTTTTAGCACAGATACGCAGTATTTT | CASSLGLGSFSTDTQYF
TRBJ2-7 | many | NA | TRBV5-1 | 15 | TGCGCCAGCAGCTCTTCTGGGGTGAGCGTTTACGAGCAGTACTTC | CASSSSGVSVYEQYF
TRBJ2-1 | many | NA | TRBV4-3 | 15 | TGCGCCAGCAGCCAGCCGGGACCAAAGTACAATGAGCAGTTCTTC | CASSQPGPKYNEQFF
TRBJ2-3 | few | TRBD2 | TRBV7-8 | 14 | TGTGCCAGCAGCCCTAGCGGGGGCCCGGGAACGCAGTATTTT | CASSPSGGPGTQYF
TRBJ1-1 | few | NA | TRBV12-3/TRBV12-4 | 17 | TGTGCCAGCAGTTTAGGCAGACTCACGGACATGAACACTGAAGCTTTCTTT | CASSLGRLTDMNTEAFF
TRBJ1-1 | NA | NA | TRBV6-6 | 13 | TGTGCCAGCAGGCGGGGGGGGGACACTGAAGCTTTCTTT | CASRRGGDTEAFF
TRBJ1-2 | many | NA | TRBV7-9 | 13 | TGTGCCAGCAGCTTAGAGTCGAACTATGGCTACACCTTC | CASSLESNYGYTF
TRBJ1-1 | NA | TRBD1 | TRBV28 | 14 | TGTGCCAGCAGGTTGACAGGGAGGAACACTGAAGCTTTCTTT | CASRLTGRNTEAFF
TRBJ2-3 | many | NA | TRBV12-3/TRBV12-4 | 14 | TGTGCCAGCAGTTTTGTGGGGCCTGGGGATACGCAGTATTTT | CASSFVGPGDTQYF
TRBJ2-4 | NA | NA | TRBV15 | 13 | TGTGCCACCAGCATGAGGTCTCAAGAGGCCCAGTACTTC | CATSMRSQEAQYF
TRBJ1-1 | few | TRBD1 | TRBV15 | 15 | TGTGCCACCAGAGACTACAGGGGGCGACGGACTGAAGCTTTCTTT | CATRDYRGRRTEAFF
TRBJ1-6 | NA | NA | TRBV5-1 | 15 | TGCGCCAGCAGCTTGGAGTTGGCCCAGGGATCACCCCTCCACTTT | CASSLELAQGSPLHF
TRBJ2-5 | NA | TRBD2 | TRBV29-1 | 15 | TGCAGCGTTGAAGTCGGGACTAGTCAACAAGAGACCCAGTACTTC | CSVEVGTSQQETQYF
TRBJ2-7 | many | TRBD1 | TRBV11-2 | 16 | TGTGCCAGCAGCACCCGGACAGGGGGGAGCTCCTACGAGCAGTACTTC | CASSTRTGGSSYEQYF
TRBJ2-5 | many | NA | TRBV5-1 | 13 | TGCGCCAGCAGCCAAGGACTTAGTGAGACCCAGTACTTC | CASSQGLSETQYF
TRBJ2-2 | few | NA | TRBV6-2/TRBV6-3 | 14 | TGTGCCAGCAGAAACAGGCGTCACACCGGGGAGCTGTTTTTT | CASRNRRHTGELFF
TRBJ1-1 | once | TRBD1 | TRBV7-3 | 15 | TGTGCCAGCAGCTCCAGGGGGCTTCCGAACACTGAAGCTTTCTTT | CASSSRGLPNTEAFF
TRBJ1-2 | many | TRBD1 | TRBV6-1 | 12 | TGTGCCAGCAGGACAGGGCAAAGGGGCTACACCTTC | CASRTGQRGYTF
TRBJ2-5 | NA | NA | TRBV9 | 12 | TGTGCCAGCAGCGGGGGGCTGGAGACCCAGTACTTC | CASSGGLETQYF
TRBJ2-1 | many | NA | TRBV28 | 12 | TGTGCCAGCAACCTTGCTCCGAGTGAGCAGTTCTTC | CASNLAPSEQFF
TRBJ1-6 | NA | NA | TRBV5-6 | 15 | TGTGCCAGCAGCTTTCCTGTCGGGGGAGGCTCACCCCTCCACTTT | CASSFPVGGGSPLHF
TRBJ2-1 | many | TRBD1 | TRBV10-3 | 18 | TGTGCCATCAGTGAGCCTATCGGTGCAGGGGGCATCCACAATGAGCAGTTCTTC | CAISEPIGAGGIHNEQFF
TRBJ2-7 | NA | NA | TRBV20-1 | 13 | TGCAGTGCTAGGGCAGAAGTTATCTACGAGCAGTACTTC | CSARAEVIYEQYF
TRBJ2-2 | few | NA | TRBV11-2 | 14 | TGTGCCAGCAGCTATTCGTTTGACACCGGGGAGCTGTTTTTT | CASSYSFDTGELFF
TRBJ1-5 | once | NA | TRBV28 | 14 | TGTGCCAGCAGTTTCGTACGTAGCAATCAGCCCCAGCATTTT | CASSFVRSNQPQHF
TRBJ2-1 | NA | NA | TRBV14 | 14 | TGTGCCAGCAGCCAAGATTTATCCCTCAATGAGCAGTTCTTC | CASSQDLSLNEQFF
TRBJ2-7 | NA | TRBD1 | TRBV20-1 | 15 | TGCAGTGCTAGTGATACCGGGACAGGGGTCTACGAGCAGTACTTC | CSASDTGTGVYEQYF
TRBJ2-4 | once | TRBD2 | TRBV28 | 15 | TGTGCCAGCAGTCCCCCGGGGGGTGGTGAAAACATTCAGTACTTC | CASSPPGGGENIQYF
TRBJ1-2 | many | NA | TRBV5-1 | 14 | TGCGCCAGCAGCTTGGTCGCGACAGCGGATGGCTACACCTTC | CASSLVATADGYTF
TRBJ1-4 | few | NA | TRBV29-1 | 13 | TGCAGCGGAGCCCCGGTTCTTAATGAAAAACTGTTTTTT | CSGAPVLNEKLFF
TRBJ2-7 | many | NA | TRBV6-2/TRBV6-3 | 11 | TGTGCCAGCAGTGAGGCCTACGAGCAGTACTTC | CASSEAYEQYF
TRBJ2-7 | NA | NA | TRBV28 | 12 | TGTGCCAGCAGTTTCCAAAACTACGAGCAGTACTTC | CASSFQNYEQYF